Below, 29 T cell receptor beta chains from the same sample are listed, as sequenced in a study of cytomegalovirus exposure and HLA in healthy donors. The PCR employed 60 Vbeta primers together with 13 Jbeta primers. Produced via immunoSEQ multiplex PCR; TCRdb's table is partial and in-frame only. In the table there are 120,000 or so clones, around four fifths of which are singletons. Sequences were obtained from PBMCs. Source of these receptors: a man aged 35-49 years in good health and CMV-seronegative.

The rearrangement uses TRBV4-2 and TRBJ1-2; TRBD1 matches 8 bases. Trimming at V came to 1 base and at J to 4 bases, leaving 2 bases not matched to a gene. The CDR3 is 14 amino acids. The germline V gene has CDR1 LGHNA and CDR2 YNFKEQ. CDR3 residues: CASSQGDRGYGYTF. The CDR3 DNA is TGTGCCAGCAGCCAAGGAGACAGGGGCTATGGCTACACCTTC.

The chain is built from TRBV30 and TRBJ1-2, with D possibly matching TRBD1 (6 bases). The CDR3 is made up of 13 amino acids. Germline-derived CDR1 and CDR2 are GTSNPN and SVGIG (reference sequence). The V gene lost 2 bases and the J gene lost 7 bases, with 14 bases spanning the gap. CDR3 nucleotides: TGTGCCTGGAGTCTTACAGGGATCAGTGGCTACACCTTC. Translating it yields CAWSLTGISGYTF.

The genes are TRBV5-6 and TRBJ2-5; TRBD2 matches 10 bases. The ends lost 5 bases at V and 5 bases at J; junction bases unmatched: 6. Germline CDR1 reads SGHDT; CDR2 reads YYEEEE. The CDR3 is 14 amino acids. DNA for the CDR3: TGTGCCAGCAGGCAGCGGGGGGGAGCGGAGACCCAGTACTTC. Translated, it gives CASRQRGGAETQYF.

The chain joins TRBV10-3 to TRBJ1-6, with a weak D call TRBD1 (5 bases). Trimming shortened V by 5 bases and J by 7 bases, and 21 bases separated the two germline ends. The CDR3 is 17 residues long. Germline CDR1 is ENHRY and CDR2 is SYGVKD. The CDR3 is CAISSTFQGGKNSPLHF. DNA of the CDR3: TGTGCCATCAGTTCAACCTTCCAGGGAGGAAAGAATTCACCCCTCCACTTT.

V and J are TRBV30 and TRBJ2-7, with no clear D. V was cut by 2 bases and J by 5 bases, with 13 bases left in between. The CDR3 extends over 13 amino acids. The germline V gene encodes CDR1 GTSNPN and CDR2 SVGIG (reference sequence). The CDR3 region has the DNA TGTGCCTGGAGTTTCCAGGCGAGACACGAGCAGTACTTC. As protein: CAWSFQARHEQYF.

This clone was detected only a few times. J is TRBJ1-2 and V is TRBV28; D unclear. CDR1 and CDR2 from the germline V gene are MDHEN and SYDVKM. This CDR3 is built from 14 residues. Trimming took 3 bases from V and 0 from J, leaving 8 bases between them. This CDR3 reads CASSLGGTNYGYTF. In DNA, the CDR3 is TGTGCCAGCAGTTTGGGAGGGACTAACTATGGCTACACCTTC.

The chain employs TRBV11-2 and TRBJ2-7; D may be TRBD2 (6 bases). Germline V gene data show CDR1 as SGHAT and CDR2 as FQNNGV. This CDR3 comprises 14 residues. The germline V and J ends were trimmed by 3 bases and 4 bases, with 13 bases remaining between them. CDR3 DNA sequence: TGTGCCAGCAGCTTGCACCGGGACTCATACGAGCAGTACTTC. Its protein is CASSLHRDSYEQYF.

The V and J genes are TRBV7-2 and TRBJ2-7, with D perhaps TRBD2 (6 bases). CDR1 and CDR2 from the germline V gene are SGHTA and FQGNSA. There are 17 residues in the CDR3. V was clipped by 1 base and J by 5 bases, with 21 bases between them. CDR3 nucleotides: TGTGCCAGCAGCTTAGACTTGGCGGGGCTATTTGGCGACGAGCAGTACTTC. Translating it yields CASSLDLAGLFGDEQYF.

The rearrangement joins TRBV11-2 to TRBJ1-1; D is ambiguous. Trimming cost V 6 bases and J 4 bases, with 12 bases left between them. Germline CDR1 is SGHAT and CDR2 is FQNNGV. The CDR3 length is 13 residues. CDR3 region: CASRSGRLTEAFF. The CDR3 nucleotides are TGTGCCAGCAGAAGCGGACGGCTCACTGAAGCTTTCTTT.

CDR3 in amino acids: CASSPWSGGDTQYF. In DNA form, the CDR3 reads TGTGCCAGCAGCCCGTGGTCGGGGGGCGATACGCAGTATTTT. The J gene is TRBJ2-3, the V gene TRBV7-3, with D possibly matching TRBD2 (7 bases). The V and J ends lost 5 bases and 6 bases respectively, with 15 bases between them. CDR1 SGHTA and CDR2 FQGTGA come from the germline V gene. The length of the CDR3 is 14 residues.

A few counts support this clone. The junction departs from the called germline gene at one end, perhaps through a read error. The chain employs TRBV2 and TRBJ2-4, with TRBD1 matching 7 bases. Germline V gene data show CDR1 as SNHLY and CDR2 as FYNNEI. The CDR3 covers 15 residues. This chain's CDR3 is CASSEGRQGRNSQYF. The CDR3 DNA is TGTGCCAGCAGTGAAGGTAGACAGGGTCGAAACAGTCAGTACTTC.

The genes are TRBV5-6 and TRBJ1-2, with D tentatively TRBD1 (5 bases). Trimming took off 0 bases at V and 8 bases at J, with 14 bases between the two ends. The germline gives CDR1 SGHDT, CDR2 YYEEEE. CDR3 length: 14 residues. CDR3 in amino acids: CASSLAGLSGGYTF. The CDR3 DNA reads TGTGCCAGCAGCTTGGCGGGACTATCGGGCGGCTACACCTTC.

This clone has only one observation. The CDR3 DNA is TGTGCCAGCAGCATTTCCAGGGGGAGTAATACTGAAGCTTTCTTT. This gives the protein CASSISRGSNTEAFF. This rearrangement joins TRBV27 to TRBJ1-1; 7 bases line up with TRBD1. Germline V gene sequence: CDR1 MNHEY, CDR2 SMNVEV (reference sequence). V lost 6 bases and J lost 5; bases outside the gene matches: 12. The CDR3 runs 15 residues.

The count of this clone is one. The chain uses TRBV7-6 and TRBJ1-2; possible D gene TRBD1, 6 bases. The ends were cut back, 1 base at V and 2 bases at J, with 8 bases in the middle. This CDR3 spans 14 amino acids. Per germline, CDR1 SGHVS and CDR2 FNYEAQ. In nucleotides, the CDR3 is TGTGCCAGCAGCTTAGGCACAGGGAACTATGGCTACACCTTC. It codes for CASSLGTGNYGYTF.

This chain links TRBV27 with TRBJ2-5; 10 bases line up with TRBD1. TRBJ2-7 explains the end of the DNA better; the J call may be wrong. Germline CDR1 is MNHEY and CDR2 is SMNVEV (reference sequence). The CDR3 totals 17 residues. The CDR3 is CASSNLRTGGVPLEQYF. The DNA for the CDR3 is TGTGCCAGCAGTAACCTCCGGACAGGGGGGGTCCCCCTCGAGCAGTACTTC.

The CDR3 protein is CASSHYGGGATDTQYF. The CDR3 nucleotides read TGCGCCAGCAGCCACTACGGCGGGGGGGCTACAGATACGCAGTATTTT. The V and J genes are TRBV4-3 and TRBJ2-3, with 9 bases that match TRBD2. V lost 3 bases, J lost 3 bases, and 7 bases stayed unmatched. The CDR3 sequence is 16 residues long. Looked up from germline, CDR1 is LGHNA and CDR2 is YSLEER.

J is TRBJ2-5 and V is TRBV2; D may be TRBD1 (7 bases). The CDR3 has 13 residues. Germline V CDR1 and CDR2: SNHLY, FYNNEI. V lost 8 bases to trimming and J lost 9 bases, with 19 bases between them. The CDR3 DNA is TGTGCCAGCTCTCCGGGAGAGGGGGCGGCCCAGTACTTC. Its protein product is CASSPGEGAAQYF.

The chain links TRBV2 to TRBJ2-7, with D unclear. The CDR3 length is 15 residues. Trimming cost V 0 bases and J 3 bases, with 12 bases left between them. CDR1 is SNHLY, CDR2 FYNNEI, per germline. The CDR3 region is CASSEAYRTVYEQYF. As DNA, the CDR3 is TGTGCCAGCAGTGAAGCTTACCGAACGGTCTACGAGCAGTACTTC.

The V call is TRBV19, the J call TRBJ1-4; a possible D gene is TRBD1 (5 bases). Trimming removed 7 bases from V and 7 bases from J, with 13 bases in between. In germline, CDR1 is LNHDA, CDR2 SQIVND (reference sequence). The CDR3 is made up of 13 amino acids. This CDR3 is CASNGGLSEKLFF. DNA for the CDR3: TGTGCCAGTAACGGGGGGTTAAGTGAAAAACTGTTTTTT. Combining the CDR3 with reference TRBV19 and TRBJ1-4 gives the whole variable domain DGGITQSPKYLFRKEGQNVTLSCEQNLNHDAMYWYRQDPGQGLRLIYYSQIVNDFQKGDIAEGYSVSREKKESFPLTVTSAQKNPTAFYLCASNGGLSEKLFFGSGTQLSVL.

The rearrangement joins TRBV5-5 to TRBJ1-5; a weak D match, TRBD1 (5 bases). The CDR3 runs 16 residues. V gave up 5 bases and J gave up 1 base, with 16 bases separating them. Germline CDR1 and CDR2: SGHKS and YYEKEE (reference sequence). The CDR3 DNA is TGTGCCAGCAGATTGCAGGGTGGGGTCAGCAATCAGCCCCAGCATTTT. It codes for CASRLQGGVSNQPQHF. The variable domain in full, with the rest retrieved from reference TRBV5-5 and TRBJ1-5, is DAGVTQSPTHLIKTRGQQVTLRCSPISGHKSVSWYQQVLGQGPQFIFQYYEKEERGRGNFPDRFSARQFPNYSSELNVNALLLGDSALYLCASRLQGGVSNQPQHFGDGTRLSIL.

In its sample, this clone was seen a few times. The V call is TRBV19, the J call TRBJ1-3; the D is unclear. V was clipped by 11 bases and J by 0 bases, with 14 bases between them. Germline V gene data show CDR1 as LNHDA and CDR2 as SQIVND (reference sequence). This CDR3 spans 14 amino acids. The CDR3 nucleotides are TGTGCCTCTAGTGGCGGGCGCTCTGGAAACACCATATATTTT. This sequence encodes CASSGGRSGNTIYF. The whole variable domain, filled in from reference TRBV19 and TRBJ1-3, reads DGGITQSPKYLFRKEGQNVTLSCEQNLNHDAMYWYRQDPGQGLRLIYYSQIVNDFQKGDIAEGYSVSREKKESFPLTVTSAQKNPTAFYLCASSGGRSGNTIYFGEGSWLTVV.

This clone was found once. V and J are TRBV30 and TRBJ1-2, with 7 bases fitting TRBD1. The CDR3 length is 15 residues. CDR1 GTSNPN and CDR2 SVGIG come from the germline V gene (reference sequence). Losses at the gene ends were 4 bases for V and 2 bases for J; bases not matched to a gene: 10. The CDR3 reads CAWIYMTGTNYGYTF. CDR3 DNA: TGTGCCTGGATCTACATGACAGGGACGAACTATGGCTACACCTTC.

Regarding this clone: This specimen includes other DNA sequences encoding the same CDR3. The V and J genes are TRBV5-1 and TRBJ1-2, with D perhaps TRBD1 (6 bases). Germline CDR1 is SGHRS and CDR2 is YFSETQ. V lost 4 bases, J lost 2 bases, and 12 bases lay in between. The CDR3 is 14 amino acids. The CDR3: CASSPDSPNYGYTF. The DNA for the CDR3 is TGCGCCAGCAGCCCGGACAGCCCGAACTATGGCTACACCTTC.

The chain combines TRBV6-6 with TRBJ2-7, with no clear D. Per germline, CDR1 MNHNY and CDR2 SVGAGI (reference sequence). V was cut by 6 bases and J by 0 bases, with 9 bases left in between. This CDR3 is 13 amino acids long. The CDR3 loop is CASSSNPSYEQYF. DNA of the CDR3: TGTGCCAGCAGCTCTAATCCCTCCTACGAGCAGTACTTC.

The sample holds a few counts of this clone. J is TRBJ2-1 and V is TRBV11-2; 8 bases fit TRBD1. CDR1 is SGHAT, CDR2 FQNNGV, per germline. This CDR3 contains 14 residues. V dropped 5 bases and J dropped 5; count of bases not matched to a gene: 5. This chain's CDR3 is CASSPRQGNNEQFF. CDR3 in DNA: TGTGCCAGCAGCCCAAGACAGGGGAACAATGAGCAGTTCTTC.

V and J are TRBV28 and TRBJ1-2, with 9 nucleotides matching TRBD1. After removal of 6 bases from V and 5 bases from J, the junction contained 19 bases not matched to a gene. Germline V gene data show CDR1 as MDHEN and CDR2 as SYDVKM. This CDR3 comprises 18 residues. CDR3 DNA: TGTGCCAGCAGGGAAGCCGGGACAGGGTTCCTCCAAATATATGGCTACACCTTC. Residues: CASREAGTGFLQIYGYTF.

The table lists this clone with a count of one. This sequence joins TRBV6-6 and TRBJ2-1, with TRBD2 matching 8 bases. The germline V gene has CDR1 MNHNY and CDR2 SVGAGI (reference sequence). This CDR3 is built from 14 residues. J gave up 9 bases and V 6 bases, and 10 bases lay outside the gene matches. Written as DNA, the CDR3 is TGTGCCAGCAGCCTACTCGGACTAGCCGGTGAGCAGTTCTTC. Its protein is CASSLLGLAGEQFF.

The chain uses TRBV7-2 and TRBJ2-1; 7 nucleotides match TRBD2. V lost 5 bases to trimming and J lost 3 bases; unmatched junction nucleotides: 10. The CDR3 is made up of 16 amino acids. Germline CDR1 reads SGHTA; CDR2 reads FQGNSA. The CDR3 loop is CASSPGTSGVYNEQFF. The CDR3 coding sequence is TGTGCCAGCAGCCCCGGCACCAGCGGGGTCTACAATGAGCAGTTCTTC.

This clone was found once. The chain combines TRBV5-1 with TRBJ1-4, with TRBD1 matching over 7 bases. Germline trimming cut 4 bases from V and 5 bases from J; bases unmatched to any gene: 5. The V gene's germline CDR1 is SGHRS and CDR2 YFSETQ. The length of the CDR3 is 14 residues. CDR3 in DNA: TGCGCCAGCAGCCCCGGGACAGAGAATGAAAAACTGTTTTTT. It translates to CASSPGTENEKLFF.